This T cell receptor (beta chain) originates from a study of blood T cell repertoires in COVID-19. The V and J ends lost 1 base and 6 bases respectively, with 19 bases between them. The germline V gene has CDR1 LGHNA and CDR2 YSLEER. This CDR3 region has 16 residues. Among Cohort 3 donors, those recovered had two negative PCRs, clearance, or symptom resolution. The authors' processing: It was from reference gene primer amplification that nucleated cell counts were estimated. TCRdb's copy holds only in-frame clones and misses some; the assay was immunoSEQ multiplex PCR. V and J calls and clone size are as listed in that table; D and trimming were resolved from the DNA. The table has 150,000 to 200,000 clones, about 90% seen once.

The source of this sequence is a woman aged 18-35 years who had recovered from COVID-19. The V and J genes are TRBV4-3 and TRBJ2-7; D may be TRBD2 (5 bases). Sample: PBMCs or T cells enriched from blood (not recorded which). This CDR3 reads CASSQGVARGSGEQYF. Written as DNA, the CDR3 is TGCGCCAGCAGCCAAGGTGTAGCGCGAGGGTCTGGCGAGCAGTACTTC.